This T cell receptor beta chain emerged from a study of neurological immune-mediated disorders. Study-wide results and limits: Multiple sclerosis was found to have the least TCR clonal expansion, below healthy controls, and HTLV-1-associated myelopathy the most.

In its sample, this clonotype was seen many times. The antigen remains unidentified. Synthesis of cDNA was carried out by template-switch 5'RACE. The reaction used 10-nucleotide random UMIs. A single record per CDR3 protein comes from TCRdb applying MiXCR to the 5' RACE reads. The data show roughly 15,000 distinct CDR3 sequences, about 15% seen once. V lost 5 bases, J lost 6 bases, and 4 bases stayed unmatched. The CDR3 runs 14 residues. This chain uses TRBV12-3 or TRBV12-4 with TRBJ1-5; 10 bases match TRBD1. This receptor was obtained from a man aged 55 to 69 with HTLV-1-associated myelopathy (HAM/TSP). The sample comprised PBMCs. CDR3 sequence (DNA): TGTGCCAGCAGTGCCGGGACAGGGGTTCAGCCCCAGCATTTT. This translates into CASSAGTGVQPQHF.